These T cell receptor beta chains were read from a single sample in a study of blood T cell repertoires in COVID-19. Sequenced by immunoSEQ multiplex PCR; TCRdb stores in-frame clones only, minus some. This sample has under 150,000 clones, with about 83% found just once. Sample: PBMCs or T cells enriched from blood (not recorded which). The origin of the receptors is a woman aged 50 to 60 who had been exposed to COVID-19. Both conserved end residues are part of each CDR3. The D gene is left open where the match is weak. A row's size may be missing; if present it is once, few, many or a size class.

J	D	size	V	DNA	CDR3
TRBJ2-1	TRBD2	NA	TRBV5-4	TGTGCCAGCAGCCTAAGAGGGACTAGTGGTTATGAGCAGTTCTTC	CASSLRGTSGYEQFF
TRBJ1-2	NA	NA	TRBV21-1	TGTGCCAGCAGCGAAACGAGAGAAAACTATGGCTACACCTTC	CASSETRENYGYTF
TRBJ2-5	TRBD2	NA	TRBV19	TGTGCCAGTAGTATAGGTGCGGGAGAGGGAGAGACCCAGTACTTC	CASSIGAGEGETQYF
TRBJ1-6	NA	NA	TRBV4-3	TGCGCCAGCAGCCAGAAGACAGGCCCAAATTCACCCCTCCACTTT	CASSQKTGPNSPLHF
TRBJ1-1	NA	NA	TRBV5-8	TGTGCCAGCAGCTTGGTTCAGGGAAGGAACACTGAAGCTTTCTTT	CASSLVQGRNTEAFF
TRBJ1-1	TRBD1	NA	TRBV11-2	TGTGCCAGCAGCCAGGGGACAGTTGCCCCTGAAGCTTTCTTT	CASSQGTVAPEAFF
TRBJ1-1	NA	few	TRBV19	TGTGCCAGTAGTAGACGGACAGTGAGCACTGAAGCTTTCTTT	CASSRRTVSTEAFF
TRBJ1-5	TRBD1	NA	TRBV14	TGTGCCAGCAGCCCTGGACAGGGAGGGCCCCAGCATTTT	CASSPGQGGPQHF
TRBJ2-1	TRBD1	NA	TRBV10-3	TGTGCCATCAGTAGGACAGGAGACAATGAGCAGTTCTTC	CAISRTGDNEQFF
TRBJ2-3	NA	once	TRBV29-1	TGCAGCTCCATAGCGACCACAGATACGCAGTATTTT	CSSIATTDTQYF
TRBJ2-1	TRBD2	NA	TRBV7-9	TGTGCCAGCAGTCTCCTAGCGGGGGGTCACAATGAGCAGTTCTTC	CASSLLAGGHNEQFF
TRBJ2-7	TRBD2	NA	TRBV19	TGTGCCAGTAGTCCCAGTAGCGGGAAATCCTACGAGCAGTACTTC	CASSPSSGKSYEQYF
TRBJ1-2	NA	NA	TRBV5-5	TGTGCCAGCAGCGCGGGGGGTCCCTACTATGGCTACACCTTC	CASSAGGPYYGYTF
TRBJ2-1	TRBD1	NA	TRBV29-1	TGCAGCGGGACTCGACAGGGCGGCCCGACATGGCTCTTC	CSGTRQGGPTWLF
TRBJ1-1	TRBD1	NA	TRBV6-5	TGTGCCAGCAGCACAGGGGGCACTGAAGCTTTCTTT	CASSTGGTEAFF
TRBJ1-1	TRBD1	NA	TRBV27	TGTGCCAGCAGTTTGAGGCGGACAGGGGGCATGAACACTGAAGCTTTCTTT	CASSLRRTGGMNTEAFF
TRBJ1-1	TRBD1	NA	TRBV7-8	TGTGCCAGCAGCTTAGTACAGGGGGTTACTGAAGCTTTCTTT	CASSLVQGVTEAFF
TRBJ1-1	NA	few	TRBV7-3	TGTGCCAGCAGCTTACACGCGGCACGGAACACTGAAGCTTTCTTT	CASSLHAARNTEAFF
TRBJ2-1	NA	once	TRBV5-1	TGCGCCAGCAGCTCTCCCGGGACACCCTACAATGAGCAGTTCTTC	CASSSPGTPYNEQFF
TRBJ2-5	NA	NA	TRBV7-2	TGTGCCAGCAGCTTAGCGGGGACTCAAGAGACCCAGTACTTC	CASSLAGTQETQYF
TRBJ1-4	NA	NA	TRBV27	TGTGCCAGCAGGCAGGGAGGGCGGAATGAAAAACTGTTTTTT	CASRQGGRNEKLFF
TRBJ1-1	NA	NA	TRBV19	TGTGCCAGTAGTATAGCCAGGGGATTGAACACTGAAGCTTTCTTT	CASSIARGLNTEAFF
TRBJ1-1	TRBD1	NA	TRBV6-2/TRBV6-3	TGTGCCAGCAGTTACTCGAGCGGACAGGGCAATTTGAACACTGAAGCTTTCTTT	CASSYSSGQGNLNTEAFF
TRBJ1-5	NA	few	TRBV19	TGTGCCAGTAGTATAGATTCGGGAAATCAGCCCCAGCATTTT	CASSIDSGNQPQHF
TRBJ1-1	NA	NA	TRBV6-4	TGTGCCAGCAGAGAGACAGCGATGAACACTGAAGCTTTCTTT	CASRETAMNTEAFF